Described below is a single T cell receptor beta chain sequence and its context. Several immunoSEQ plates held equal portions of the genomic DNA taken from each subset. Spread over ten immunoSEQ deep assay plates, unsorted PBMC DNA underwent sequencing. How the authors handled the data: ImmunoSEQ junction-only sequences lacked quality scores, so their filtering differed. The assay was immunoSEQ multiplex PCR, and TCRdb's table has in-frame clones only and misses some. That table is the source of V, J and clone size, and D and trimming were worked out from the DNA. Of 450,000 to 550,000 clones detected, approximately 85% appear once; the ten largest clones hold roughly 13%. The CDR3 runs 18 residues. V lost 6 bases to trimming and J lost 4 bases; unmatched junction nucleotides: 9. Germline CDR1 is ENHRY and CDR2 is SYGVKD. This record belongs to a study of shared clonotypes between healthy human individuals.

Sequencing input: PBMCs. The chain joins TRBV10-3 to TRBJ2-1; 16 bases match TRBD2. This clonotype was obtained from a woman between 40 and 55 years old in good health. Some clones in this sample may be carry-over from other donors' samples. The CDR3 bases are TGTGCCATCAGCTCCGGGACTAGCGGGAGGGTCTGGTACAATGAGCAGTTCTTC. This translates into CAISSGTSGRVWYNEQFF.